This is a list of T cell receptor beta chains from one sample in a study of T cells in tuberculosis. This table comes from immunoSEQ multiplex PCR, and its TCRdb copy is limited to in-frame clones, with some not included. The data show 80,000 to 90,000 clones, under 95% seen once. Sequencing input: CD1b-GMM tetramer-negative cells sorted from PBMCs. All receptors come from an adult woman with latent tuberculosis. The CDR3 runs from the conserved cysteine through the conserved F or W. The order of the fields is D gene, clone size, V gene, J gene, CDR3 DNA, CDR3 protein. The D gene is left open where the match is weak. Size is omitted from some rows. Given values are once, few, many or a class for expanded clones.

>NA|NA|TRBV7-9|TRBJ1-5
TGTGCCAGCAGCCCGGACAGTCAGCCCCAGCATTTT
CASSPDSQPQHF
>TRBD2|NA|TRBV19|TRBJ2-3
TGTGCCAGTAGTATAGGGGGGGGATTGACAGATACGCAGTATTTT
CASSIGGGLTDTQYF
>NA|NA|TRBV7-2|TRBJ2-4
TGTGCCAGCAGCATACGAACAGGGTACTTGAACATTCAGTACTTC
CASSIRTGYLNIQYF
>TRBD1|NA|TRBV27|TRBJ1-5
TGTGCCAGCCGACAGGGGGGGGGCAATCAGCCCCAGCATTTT
CASRQGGGNQPQHF
>TRBD1|NA|TRBV5-1|TRBJ1-6
TGCGCCAGCAGCTTGGGGACAGGAGGCTCCTATAATTCACCCCTCCACTTT
CASSLGTGGSYNSPLHF
>TRBD1|NA|TRBV5-6|TRBJ1-2
TGTGCCAGCAGCTCTGGACAGGGTTATGGCTACACCTTC
CASSSGQGYGYTF
>NA|NA|TRBV9|TRBJ2-2
TGTGCCAGCAGCGCAGGGTCGGCCACCGGGGAGCTGTTTTTT
CASSAGSATGELFF
>TRBD2|few|TRBV5-5|TRBJ2-5
TGTGCCAGCAGCTTGGGACTAGCGGGGGGCGGACAAGAGACCCAGTACTTC
CASSLGLAGGGQETQYF
>TRBD1|NA|TRBV19|TRBJ1-4
TGTGCCACCGGACAGGGGGCGATTGGTAATGAAAAACTGTTTTTT
CATGQGAIGNEKLFF
>NA|once|TRBV10-3|TRBJ1-4
TGTGCCATCAGTGCCCTCCTCGGAGAGGAAAAACTGTTTTTT
CAISALLGEEKLFF
>TRBD1|NA|TRBV15|TRBJ2-2
TGTGCCACCAGCAGATTGACAGGGGGCCTCGCCGGGGAGCTGTTTTTT
CATSRLTGGLAGELFF
>NA|NA|TRBV7-9|TRBJ1-4
TGTGCCAGCAGCGCAAGCCACAGGGCCCGGGAAAAACTGTTTTTT
CASSASHRAREKLFF
>NA|NA|TRBV6-1|TRBJ1-4
TGTGCCAGCAGTGAAACGGGGGCTAATGAAAAACTGTTTTTT
CASSETGANEKLFF
>NA|NA|TRBV4-3|TRBJ2-2
TGCGCCAGCAGCCAAGAATGGGCCACCGGGGAGCTGTTTTTT
CASSQEWATGELFF
>TRBD2|NA|TRBV5-1|TRBJ2-2
TGCGCCAGCAGCTTGGGACTAGCGGGGGGGCCGGACGGGGAGCTGTTTTTT
CASSLGLAGGPDGELFF
>NA|NA|TRBV5-6|TRBJ1-5
TGTGCCAGCAGCTTGGGATCCAGGGGACAGCCCCAGCATTTT
CASSLGSRGQPQHF
>TRBD1|NA|TRBV7-2|TRBJ1-5
TGTGCCAGCAGCTTCACGGAAAGCTCCGGGACAGGGATAACGCCCCAGCATTTT
CASSFTESSGTGITPQHF
>NA|NA|TRBV2|TRBJ1-2
TGTGCCAGCAGGACAGGTACGAGCTACACCTTC
CASRTGTSYTF
>TRBD1|NA|TRBV13|TRBJ2-2
TGTGCCAGCAGCCCGACAGGGCCGGGGGAGCTGTTTTTT
CASSPTGPGELFF
>NA|NA|TRBV19|TRBJ1-6
TGTGCCAGTAACACAGGGAGCTCCTATAATTCACCCCTCCACTTT
CASNTGSSYNSPLHF
>NA|once|TRBV27|TRBJ2-7
TGTGCCAGCAGTTTATTAGGGCGCGGGTACGAGCAGTACTTC
CASSLLGRGYEQYF
>NA|NA|TRBV2|TRBJ2-5
TGTGCCAGCAGTGGAGTCGGCGGAGAGACCCAGTACTTC
CASSGVGGETQYF
>TRBD1|NA|TRBV5-4|TRBJ2-5
TGTGCCAGCAGCTGGGACAGAGAGACCCAGTACTTC
CASSWDRETQYF
>NA|NA|TRBV7-8|TRBJ1-5
TGTGCCAGCAGCCCTAGGGAGCGCAATCAGCCCCAGCATTTT
CASSPRERNQPQHF
>TRBD1|NA|TRBV7-8|TRBJ1-2
TGTGCCAGCAGCTTAAGAGGACAGGGCATCTATGGCTACACCTTC
CASSLRGQGIYGYTF
>NA|NA|TRBV10-3|TRBJ2-6
TGTGCCTCTTGTCCAGCTGGGGCCAACGTCCTGACTTTC
CASCPAGANVLTF
>TRBD2|few|TRBV7-6|TRBJ2-3
TGTGCCAGCAGCGCAACTAGCGGGGGGGGACCAGATACGCAGTATTTT
CASSATSGGGPDTQYF
>TRBD2|NA|TRBV7-6|TRBJ2-5
TGTGCCAGCAGCTCGGGACTAGCGGGGGCTCGGCAAGAGACCCAGTACTTC
CASSSGLAGARQETQYF
>NA|NA|TRBV7-9|TRBJ2-4
TGTGCCAGCAGCCCCTATGGGGGCCAAAACATTCAGTACTTC
CASSPYGGQNIQYF
>NA|NA|TRBV19|TRBJ1-2
TGTGCCAGTAGTGCGGGACGGCCCGTCCATGGCTACACCTTC
CASSAGRPVHGYTF
>NA|NA|TRBV6-1|TRBJ2-7
TGTGCCAGCACCAGACAGAGCTCCTACGAGCAGTACTTC
CASTRQSSYEQYF
>TRBD2|NA|TRBV19|TRBJ2-1
TGTGCCAGTAGTACCACGGGGGGGTTGGATGAGCAGTTCTTC
CASSTTGGLDEQFF
>TRBD1|few|TRBV27|TRBJ2-3
TGTGCCAGCAGTTTATGGGCAGGGGGCGATACGCAGTATTTT
CASSLWAGGDTQYF
>TRBD1|NA|TRBV19|TRBJ1-1
TGTGCCAGTAAGAGGGGGCAGTACACTGAAGCTTTCTTT
CASKRGQYTEAFF
>NA|NA|TRBV27|TRBJ1-1
TGTGCCAACCCGGACAAACTCATGAACACTGAAGCTTTCTTT
CANPDKLMNTEAFF
>NA|NA|TRBV13|TRBJ1-2
TGTGCCAGCAGCTTAGTGGGCGCGGGGCCCTATGGCTACACCTTC
CASSLVGAGPYGYTF
>NA|NA|TRBV4-1|TRBJ1-1
TGCGCCAGCAGCCCCATACGAGGTAAGGCCACTGAAGCTTTCTTT
CASSPIRGKATEAFF
>NA|NA|TRBV6-1|TRBJ1-1
TGTGCCAGCAGTGAACCCTCCTACTCACTCTTCACTACGACTGAAGCTTTCTTT
CASSEPSYSLFTTTEAFF
>TRBD1|NA|TRBV19|TRBJ1-5
TGTGCCAGTAGTATGAGGACAGGGGGCCTAGCCGGGGATCAGCCCCAGCATTTT
CASSMRTGGLAGDQPQHF
>TRBD1|NA|TRBV6-1|TRBJ2-7
TGTGCCAGCAGTGTCCCCGGGACAGGAGGCGGGGAGCAGTACTTC
CASSVPGTGGGEQYF
>TRBD1|once|TRBV5-6|TRBJ2-7
TGTGCCAGCAGCTTGAGCAGGGGGCGCGACGAGCAGTACTTC
CASSLSRGRDEQYF
>NA|few|TRBV6-6|TRBJ2-7
TGTGCCAGCGCCTCACCGGGCTCCTACGAGCAGTACTTC
CASASPGSYEQYF
>TRBD2|few|TRBV5-5|TRBJ2-1
TGTGCCAGCAGCTCGGGGGGGCCATGGGATGAGCAGTTCTTC
CASSSGGPWDEQFF
>NA|NA|TRBV29-1|TRBJ1-2
TGCAGCGTTGTTCGGGGGAGCCGAATGAACTATGGCTACACCTTC
CSVVRGSRMNYGYTF
>TRBD2|NA|TRBV10-3|TRBJ2-5
TGTGCCATCATCATTCCCCGGGGTAGCGGGGCAGAGACCCAGTACTTC
CAIIIPRGSGAETQYF
>TRBD2|NA|TRBV27|TRBJ2-1
TGTGCCAGCAGTAAGAGCGGGGGGTCCCTTGGGAATGAGCAGTTCTTC
CASSKSGGSLGNEQFF